This T cell receptor beta chain was identified in a study of metastatic and nonmetastatic thyroid tumors. Study in general: Malignant thyroid and benign thyroid patients provided blood and tumor or nodule tissue whose repertoires were compared.

Every patient underwent thyroid surgery untreated. Overall study findings and caveats: When malignant thyroid tumors were compared with benign nodules, TCR beta diversity was reportedly significantly higher in the malignant tumors. This held in both blood and tumor samples.

This clone was detected only a few times. What it binds is unknown. Original analysis: Construction of a distant-metastasis classifier for papillary thyroid cancer relied on CDR3 differences across clinicopathological groups. TCRdb redid the clone calls on the PCR reads using MiXCR. V and J calls and clone size were set by TCRdb, not the authors. This table has around 18,000 clones, roughly 36% appearing once. There are 17 residues in the CDR3. Germline loops: CDR1 MNHEY, CDR2 SVGEGT. V gave up 5 bases and J gave up 4 bases; unmatched junction bases: 15. Sequencing was carried out using tumor tissue. The source of this sequence is a female donor with papillary thyroid cancer or a benign thyroid nodule (not recorded which). Some clones in this sample may be carry-over from other donors' samples. The chain uses TRBV6-2 or TRBV6-3 and TRBJ2-3, with TRBD2 identical over 7 bases. CDR3 in DNA: TGTGCCAGCAGTACCAATGAAATGGCGGGAGCCCCAGATACGCAGTATTTT. This encodes CASSTNEMAGAPDTQYF.